This T cell receptor (beta chain) was captured in a study of metastatic and nonmetastatic thyroid tumors. For the study at large: Repertoires from blood and tumor or nodule tissue of malignant and benign thyroid patients were compared.

Study-wide points: A significant increase in TCR beta diversity was reportedly seen in malignant thyroid tumors relative to benign nodules, in blood and tumor.

Among the patients, none had received any treatment before thyroid surgery. This clone was seen a few times. As yet, its antigen is unknown. With MiXCR, TCRdb called clones anew from the PCR reads. The sample lists 84,000 or so clones; approximately 9% were seen once. This CDR3 is 15 amino acids long. Germline CDR1 and CDR2: MNHNS and SASEGT. V shed 8 bases and J shed 1 base, with 15 bases lying between them. Sequences were obtained from blood. The V call is TRBV6-1, the J call TRBJ2-1; D is unresolved. The sequence was collected from a female donor with papillary thyroid cancer or a benign thyroid nodule (not recorded which). Some clones in this sample may be carry-over from other donors' samples. CDR3 sequence: CASRRIGKSYNEQFF. CDR3 nucleotides: TGTGCCAGCCGCCGGATAGGGAAGTCCTACAATGAGCAGTTCTTC.